This TCR beta chain derives from a study of radiation and T cells in renal cell carcinoma. This CDR3 region has 15 residues. The V gene end was trimmed by 4 bases and the J gene end by 3 bases; junction bases not matched to a gene: 4. Germline values: CDR1 MNHNS, CDR2 SASEGT. This sample's time point: blood 2 weeks post-SBRT. Regarding treatment: 15 Gy SBRT to primary tumor, nephrectomy 4 weeks later. Clear cell pathology was present in this patient's renal cell carcinoma. Sequenced by immunoSEQ multiplex PCR; TCRdb stores in-frame clones only, minus some. Of roughly 130,000 clones listed, around nine tenths are singletons.

The sequence was obtained from a woman between 65 and 79 years old with renal cell carcinoma. This chain connects TRBV6-1 to TRBJ2-7, with 12 bases lining up with TRBD2. The specimen comprised blood, sampled from a patient whose treatment included radiotherapy and nephrectomy. The CDR3 spells CASSVLAGGIYEQYF. The DNA of the CDR3 is TGTGCCAGCAGTGTACTAGCGGGGGGAATCTACGAGCAGTACTTC.